The 13 T cell receptor beta chains in this list originate from one sample, sequenced in a study of monozygotic twins with inflammatory bowel disease. Using the 5' RACE reads, TCRdb records one entry per CDR3 protein without DNA. The sample data list approximately 340,000 distinct CDR3 sequences. What was sequenced was blood. The receptors were sampled from a human donor with ulcerative colitis or Crohn's disease, or a healthy co-twin of an affected twin (not recorded which).

The rearrangement links TRBV20-1 to TRBJ2-7; absent DNA, TCRdb's TRBD2 call cannot be checked. The CDR3 sequence is 13 residues long. CDR1 and CDR2 (germline): DFQATT, SNEGSKA (reference sequence). The chain's CDR3 is CSLKPGLGKEQYF.

The chain carries TRBV6-1 and TRBJ2-1; the TRBD2 assignment by TCRdb is unverifiable without DNA. This CDR3 contains 15 residues. Germline V gives CDR1 MNHNS, CDR2 SASEGT. This chain's CDR3 is CASSPGVAEYNEQFF.

This chain uses TRBV6-4 with TRBJ2-1; without DNA, the TCRdb call of TRBD1 cannot be checked. Germline V CDR1 and CDR2: MRHNA, SNTAGT. The CDR3 has 15 amino acids. The CDR3 reads CASSDSFGGPNEQFF.

The chain is built from TRBV20-1 and TRBJ2-3; TCRdb indicates TRBD2, and absent DNA this call remains unverified. Per the germline V gene, CDR1 is DFQATT and CDR2 is SNEGSKA (reference sequence). The CDR3 runs to 16 residues. The CDR3 protein is CSATSALAGVTDTQYF.

The CDR3 is CASSWGETDTQYF. V and J are TRBV6-2 or TRBV6-3 and TRBJ2-3; as DNA is missing, the TRBD1 call by TCRdb cannot be tested. This CDR3 comprises 13 residues. Germline V lookup: CDR1 MNHEY, CDR2 SVGEGT.

CDR3 amino acids: CASTPRTGHYGYTF. The V gene is TRBV27, the J gene TRBJ1-2; TCRdb's assignment of TRBD1 cannot be checked, as there is no DNA. CDR1 and CDR2 (germline): MNHEY, SMNVEV (reference sequence). This CDR3 comprises 14 residues.

V usage is TRBV10-2 and J usage is TRBJ2-7; TCRdb gives TRBD1 as the D gene, but with no DNA this cannot be confirmed. The germline V gene has CDR1 WSHSY and CDR2 SAAADI. This CDR3 contains 14 residues. The CDR3 spells CASSAGQGAPKQYF.

The chain joins TRBV7-6 to TRBJ2-2. The CDR3 runs to 11 residues. Germline lookup yields CDR1 SGHVS and CDR2 FNYEAQ. CDR3 in amino acids: CASHPNGELFF.

This CDR3 reads CASSSGHQPQHF. This rearrangement joins TRBV27 to TRBJ1-5; TCRdb indicates TRBD1, and absent DNA this call remains unverified. CDR1 MNHEY and CDR2 SMNVEV come from the germline V gene (reference sequence). The length of the CDR3 is 12 residues.

The chain recombines TRBV12-3 or TRBV12-4 with TRBJ2-2. This CDR3 spans 15 amino acids. The chain's CDR3 is CASSLARRNTGELFF.

The rearrangement joins TRBV7-9 to TRBJ2-1; without DNA, the TCRdb call of TRBD2 cannot be checked. In germline, CDR1 is SEHNR, CDR2 FQNEAQ (reference sequence). This CDR3 contains 15 residues. The CDR3 sequence is CASSTLAGGPNEQFF.

This chain joins TRBV7-3 and TRBJ1-5. CDR1 SGHTA and CDR2 FQGTGA come from the germline V gene. This CDR3 is 13 amino acids long. This CDR3 is CASSASSNQPQHF.

This rearrangement joins TRBV18 to TRBJ2-7; the TRBD1 assignment by TCRdb is unverifiable without DNA. There are 14 residues in the CDR3. Germline V gene sequence: CDR1 KGHSH, CDR2 LQKENI. CDR3 sequence: CASSPGQYPYEQYF.